A selection of T cell receptor beta chains follows, all from one sample in a study of T cells in localized non-small cell lung cancer. Repertoires were generated with immunoSEQ multiplex PCR, while TCRdb's copy carries only in-frame clones and drops some. The sample comprises some 15,000 clones, around 90% of which are singletons, and more than 1% rests with the top ten. This sample comprised peripheral blood mononuclear cells, obtained before any cancer treatment. These receptor sequences come from a woman aged 35-70 years with stage III lung adenocarcinoma. CDR3s include the opening cysteine and the closing phenylalanine or tryptophan. Fields, in order: clone size, V gene, J gene, D gene, CDR3 DNA, CDR3 protein. D genes are given only for firm matches. Where a row states a size, it is once, few, many or the class of an expanded clone; other rows omit it.

clone_size: .
v_call: TRBV5-1
j_call: TRBJ2-1
d_call: TRBD2
cdr3_nt: TGCGCCAGCAGCGATCTAGCGGGGAGCTACAATGAGCAGTTCTTC
cdr3_aa: CASSDLAGSYNEQFF

clone_size: once
v_call: TRBV19
j_call: TRBJ1-2
d_call: TRBD1
cdr3_nt: TGTGCCACGGAACAGGGGGCGGTCGGCTACACCTTC
cdr3_aa: CATEQGAVGYTF

clone_size: .
v_call: TRBV13
j_call: TRBJ2-2
d_call: TRBD2
cdr3_nt: TGTGCCAGCAGCTTCACCTTAACTAGCGGGGCGAACACCGGGGAGCTGTTTTTT
cdr3_aa: CASSFTLTSGANTGELFF

clone_size: .
v_call: TRBV7-2
j_call: TRBJ2-5
d_call: TRBD2
cdr3_nt: TGTGCCAGCAGCTCCGCCTTCGGCGGGGGTAAGACCCAGTACTTC
cdr3_aa: CASSSAFGGGKTQYF

clone_size: .
v_call: TRBV5-4
j_call: TRBJ1-3
d_call: .
cdr3_nt: TGTGCCAGCAGTCAGACGACTTTCAGCTCTGGAAACACCATATATTTT
cdr3_aa: CASSQTTFSSGNTIYF

clone_size: .
v_call: TRBV5-1
j_call: TRBJ1-4
d_call: .
cdr3_nt: TGCGCCAGCAGCTTGGAGCTGAATGAAAAACTGTTTTTT
cdr3_aa: CASSLELNEKLFF

clone_size: .
v_call: TRBV2
j_call: TRBJ1-2
d_call: TRBD1
cdr3_nt: TGTGCCACCACACCGGACAGGGGGTATGGCTACACCTTC
cdr3_aa: CATTPDRGYGYTF

clone_size: .
v_call: TRBV6-1
j_call: TRBJ2-6
d_call: .
cdr3_nt: TGTGCCAGCAGTGGGGGACAATTCTCTGGGGCCAACGTCCTGACTTTC
cdr3_aa: CASSGGQFSGANVLTF

clone_size: .
v_call: TRBV9
j_call: TRBJ2-1
d_call: TRBD1
cdr3_nt: TGTGCCAGCAGCGCCTCGGGACAGGGATGGAATGAGCAGTTCTTC
cdr3_aa: CASSASGQGWNEQFF

clone_size: .
v_call: TRBV10-3
j_call: TRBJ2-7
d_call: TRBD1
cdr3_nt: TGTGCCATCAGCGGACAGGACTACGAGCAGTACTTC
cdr3_aa: CAISGQDYEQYF

clone_size: .
v_call: TRBV2
j_call: TRBJ2-5
d_call: .
cdr3_nt: TGTGCCAGCAGTGGTTTCAGCCAAGAGACCCAGTACTTC
cdr3_aa: CASSGFSQETQYF

clone_size: .
v_call: TRBV27
j_call: TRBJ2-5
d_call: .
cdr3_nt: TGTGCCAGCAGTTTTTTAGAGACCCAGTACTTC
cdr3_aa: CASSFLETQYF

clone_size: .
v_call: TRBV4-1
j_call: TRBJ2-1
d_call: .
cdr3_nt: TGCGCCAGCAGTGCGGAGGGGAGCTCCTACAATGAGCAGTTCTTC
cdr3_aa: CASSAEGSSYNEQFF

clone_size: .
v_call: TRBV5-5
j_call: TRBJ1-4
d_call: .
cdr3_nt: TGTGCCAGCAGCTTATCCAGAACTAATGAAAAACTGTTTTTT
cdr3_aa: CASSLSRTNEKLFF

clone_size: .
v_call: TRBV21-1
j_call: TRBJ2-1
d_call: .
cdr3_nt: TGTGCCAGCAGCAACCTTCGGGAGTCCCCCAATGAGCAGTTCTTC
cdr3_aa: CASSNLRESPNEQFF

clone_size: .
v_call: TRBV6-4
j_call: TRBJ2-5
d_call: .
cdr3_nt: TGTGCCAGCATGGATCTACAGGGCACTCCAGAGACCCAGTACTTC
cdr3_aa: CASMDLQGTPETQYF

clone_size: once
v_call: TRBV19
j_call: TRBJ2-2
d_call: .
cdr3_nt: TGTGCCAGTAGTATTATTCCTACCGGGGAGCTGTTTTTT
cdr3_aa: CASSIIPTGELFF

clone_size: .
v_call: TRBV5-4
j_call: TRBJ2-2
d_call: TRBD2
cdr3_nt: TGTGCCAGCAGCTTGGCTAGCGGGAACACCGGGGAGCTGTTTTTT
cdr3_aa: CASSLASGNTGELFF

clone_size: .
v_call: TRBV14
j_call: TRBJ2-1
d_call: TRBD2
cdr3_nt: TGTGCCAGCAGCCAAGGACTAGCGGGACTAAACCAGTTCTTC
cdr3_aa: CASSQGLAGLNQFF

clone_size: .
v_call: TRBV27
j_call: TRBJ1-2
d_call: .
cdr3_nt: TGTGCCAGCAGTCCCGGGACACGCTGGGGCTACACCTTC
cdr3_aa: CASSPGTRWGYTF

clone_size: once
v_call: TRBV19
j_call: TRBJ1-5
d_call: .
cdr3_nt: TGTGCCACTGCCAAGGTGGGGACGGTGGTCAATCAGCCCCAGCATTTT
cdr3_aa: CATAKVGTVVNQPQHF

clone_size: .
v_call: TRBV19
j_call: TRBJ1-2
d_call: TRBD1
cdr3_nt: TGTGCCAGTAGTATCGGGAGGGACAGGTTCAGCTACACCTTC
cdr3_aa: CASSIGRDRFSYTF

clone_size: .
v_call: TRBV4-3
j_call: TRBJ1-1
d_call: .
cdr3_nt: TGCGCCAGCAGCCAAGAGGGTGGTGTGGACACTGAAGCTTTCTTT
cdr3_aa: CASSQEGGVDTEAFF

clone_size: .
v_call: TRBV18
j_call: TRBJ1-6
d_call: TRBD1
cdr3_nt: TGTGCCAGCTCACCAGTAGCACAGGGGTATAATTCACCCCTCCACTTT
cdr3_aa: CASSPVAQGYNSPLHF

clone_size: few
v_call: TRBV5-1
j_call: TRBJ2-7
d_call: .
cdr3_nt: TGCGCCAGCAGCTTGGGACAGGATTTTTACGAGCAGTACTTC
cdr3_aa: CASSLGQDFYEQYF

clone_size: .
v_call: TRBV7-9
j_call: TRBJ2-3
d_call: TRBD1
cdr3_nt: TGTGCCAGCAGCTCATGGGACAGACGCACAGATACGCAGTATTTT
cdr3_aa: CASSSWDRRTDTQYF

clone_size: .
v_call: TRBV2
j_call: TRBJ1-2
d_call: .
cdr3_nt: TGTGCCAGCCGCGGGGGTGGAAGCTACTACACCTTC
cdr3_aa: CASRGGGSYYTF

clone_size: .
v_call: TRBV19
j_call: TRBJ2-1
d_call: .
cdr3_nt: TGTGCCAGTACTGCGACTAGATCTCTGAATGAGCAGTTCTTC
cdr3_aa: CASTATRSLNEQFF

clone_size: .
v_call: TRBV19
j_call: TRBJ2-7
d_call: .
cdr3_nt: TGTGCCAGTAGTATGGTGACAGGCTACGAGCAGTACTTC
cdr3_aa: CASSMVTGYEQYF

clone_size: .
v_call: TRBV11-1
j_call: TRBJ2-3
d_call: TRBD2
cdr3_nt: TGTGCCACGGGATCCAGTAGCGGGGGGGCACCAGATACGCAGTATTTT
cdr3_aa: CATGSSSGGAPDTQYF

clone_size: .
v_call: TRBV2
j_call: TRBJ2-7
d_call: .
cdr3_nt: TGTGCCAGCAGTAAAGGGGACTTCAACGAGCAGTACTTC
cdr3_aa: CASSKGDFNEQYF

clone_size: .
v_call: TRBV5-4
j_call: TRBJ1-2
d_call: TRBD1
cdr3_nt: TGTGCCAGCAGCTTTGGCTCCCCCGGACAGGGAGACGGCTACACCTTC
cdr3_aa: CASSFGSPGQGDGYTF

clone_size: .
v_call: TRBV28
j_call: TRBJ1-1
d_call: TRBD1
cdr3_nt: TGTGCCAGCAGTCCCCCCGGGACAGGTAGCACTGAAGCTTTCTTT
cdr3_aa: CASSPPGTGSTEAFF

clone_size: .
v_call: TRBV29-1
j_call: TRBJ1-1
d_call: TRBD1
cdr3_nt: TGCAGCGTTGAAGATTGGACAGGTGAAGCTTTCTTT
cdr3_aa: CSVEDWTGEAFF

clone_size: .
v_call: TRBV7-2
j_call: TRBJ2-4
d_call: TRBD2
cdr3_nt: TGTGCCAGCAGCTTCGTCCTAGCGGGAGGGGGGCCCAAAAACATTCAGTACTTC
cdr3_aa: CASSFVLAGGGPKNIQYF

clone_size: .
v_call: TRBV2
j_call: TRBJ1-2
d_call: TRBD1
cdr3_nt: TGTGCCAGCAGCGTTAGCGGGCAGGGGGCTCGAGGCTACACCTTC
cdr3_aa: CASSVSGQGARGYTF

clone_size: once
v_call: TRBV21-1
j_call: TRBJ2-5
d_call: .
cdr3_nt: TGTGCCAGCAGCTCGAGCTTGAGGGTGGTCCAGTACTTC
cdr3_aa: CASSSSLRVVQYF

clone_size: .
v_call: TRBV28
j_call: TRBJ1-1
d_call: .
cdr3_nt: TGTGCCAGCACCGACAGGCGCACTGAAGCTTTCTTT
cdr3_aa: CASTDRRTEAFF

clone_size: .
v_call: TRBV7-9
j_call: TRBJ2-7
d_call: .
cdr3_nt: TGTGCCAGCAGCTCCCTTTCTTCGTACGAGCAGTACTTC
cdr3_aa: CASSSLSSYEQYF

clone_size: few
v_call: TRBV7-9
j_call: TRBJ1-1
d_call: TRBD1
cdr3_nt: TGTGCCAGCAGCGGAGAGACAGGGGTGGAAGCTTTCTTT
cdr3_aa: CASSGETGVEAFF

clone_size: .
v_call: TRBV21-1
j_call: TRBJ2-2
d_call: .
cdr3_nt: TGTGCCAGCAGCACCCACGGCACCTCGAACACCGGGGAGCTGTTTTTT
cdr3_aa: CASSTHGTSNTGELFF

clone_size: .
v_call: TRBV9
j_call: TRBJ2-5
d_call: TRBD2
cdr3_nt: TGTGCCAGCAGCATCGGACTAGCGGGGGGCCAAGAGACCCAGTACTTC
cdr3_aa: CASSIGLAGGQETQYF

clone_size: .
v_call: TRBV5-4
j_call: TRBJ1-1
d_call: .
cdr3_nt: TGTGCCAGCAGCTTGGCCGCGGAGGGGAACACTGAAGCTTTCTTT
cdr3_aa: CASSLAAEGNTEAFF

clone_size: .
v_call: TRBV7-7
j_call: TRBJ2-1
d_call: TRBD2
cdr3_nt: TGTGCCAGCAGCCCGACTAGCGGGGGGGCTAGTGAGCAGTTCTTC
cdr3_aa: CASSPTSGGASEQFF